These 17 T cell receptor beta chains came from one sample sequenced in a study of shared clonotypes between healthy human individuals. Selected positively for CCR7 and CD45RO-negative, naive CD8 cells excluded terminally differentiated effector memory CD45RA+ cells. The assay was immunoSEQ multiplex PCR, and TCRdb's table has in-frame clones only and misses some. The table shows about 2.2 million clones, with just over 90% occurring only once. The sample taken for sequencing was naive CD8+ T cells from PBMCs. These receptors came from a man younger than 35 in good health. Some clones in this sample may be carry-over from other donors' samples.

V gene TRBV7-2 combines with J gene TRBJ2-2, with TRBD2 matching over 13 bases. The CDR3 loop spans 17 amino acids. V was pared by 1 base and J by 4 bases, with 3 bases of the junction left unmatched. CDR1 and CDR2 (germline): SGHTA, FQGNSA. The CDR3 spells CASSLGLAGGPTGELFF. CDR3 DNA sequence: TGTGCCAGCAGCTTAGGACTAGCGGGAGGACCCACCGGGGAGCTGTTTTTT.

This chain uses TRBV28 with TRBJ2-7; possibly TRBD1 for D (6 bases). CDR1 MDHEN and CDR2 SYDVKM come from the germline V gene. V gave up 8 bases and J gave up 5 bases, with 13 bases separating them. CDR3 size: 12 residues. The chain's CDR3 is CASGGSQDEQYF. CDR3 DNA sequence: TGTGCCAGCGGGGGCAGTCAAGACGAGCAGTACTTC.

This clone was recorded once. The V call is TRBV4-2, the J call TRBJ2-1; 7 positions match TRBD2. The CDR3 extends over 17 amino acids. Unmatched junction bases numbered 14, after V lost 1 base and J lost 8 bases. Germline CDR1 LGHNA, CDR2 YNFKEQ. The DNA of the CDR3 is TGTGCCAGCAGCCAAGCTAGCTCGGGAGGTTTGCGGGATGAGCAGTTCTTC. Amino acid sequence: CASSQASSGGLRDEQFF.

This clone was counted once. The CDR3 loop reads CATSRDREYAGDEQYF. The CDR3 DNA is TGTGCCACCAGCAGAGATCGGGAGTACGCTGGCGACGAGCAGTACTTC. This sequence joins TRBV15 and TRBJ2-7; TRBD2 is a possible D gene (6 bases). V was clipped by 0 bases and J by 5 bases, with 17 bases between them. CDR1 and CDR2 from the germline V gene are LNHNV and YYDKDF (reference sequence). The CDR3 loop spans 16 amino acids. Full variable domain (outside the CDR3, taken from reference TRBV15 and TRBJ2-7): DAMVIQNPRYQVTQFGKPVTLSCSQTLNHNVMYWYQQKSSQAPKLLFHYYDKDFNNEADTPDNFQSRRPNTSFCFLDIRSPGLGDTAMYLCATSRDREYAGDEQYFGPGTRLTVT.

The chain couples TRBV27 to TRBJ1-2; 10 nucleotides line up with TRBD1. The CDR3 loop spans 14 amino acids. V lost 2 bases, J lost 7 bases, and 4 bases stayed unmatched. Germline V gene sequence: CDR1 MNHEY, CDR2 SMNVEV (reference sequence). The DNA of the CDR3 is TGTGCCAGCAGTTTAACGGGACAGGGGAGTGGCTACACCTTC. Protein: CASSLTGQGSGYTF.

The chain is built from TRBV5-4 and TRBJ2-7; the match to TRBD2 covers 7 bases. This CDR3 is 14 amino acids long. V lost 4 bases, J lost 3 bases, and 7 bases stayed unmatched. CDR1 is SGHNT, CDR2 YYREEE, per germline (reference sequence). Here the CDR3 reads CASSHLADRYEQYF. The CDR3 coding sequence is TGTGCCAGCAGCCATCTAGCGGACCGCTACGAGCAGTACTTC.

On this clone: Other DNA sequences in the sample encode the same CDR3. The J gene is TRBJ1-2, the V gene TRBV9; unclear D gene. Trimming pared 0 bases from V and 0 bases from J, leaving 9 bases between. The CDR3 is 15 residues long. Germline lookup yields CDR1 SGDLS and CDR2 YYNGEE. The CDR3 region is CASSVDGVPNYGYTF. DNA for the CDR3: TGTGCCAGCAGCGTAGATGGGGTCCCTAACTATGGCTACACCTTC.

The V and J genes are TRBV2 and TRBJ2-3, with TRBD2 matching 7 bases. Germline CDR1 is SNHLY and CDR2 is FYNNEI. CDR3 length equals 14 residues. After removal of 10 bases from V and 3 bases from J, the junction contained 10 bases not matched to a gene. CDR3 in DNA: TGTGCCACCCTGGAGGGAGGGCCAACAGATACGCAGTATTTT. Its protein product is CATLEGGPTDTQYF.

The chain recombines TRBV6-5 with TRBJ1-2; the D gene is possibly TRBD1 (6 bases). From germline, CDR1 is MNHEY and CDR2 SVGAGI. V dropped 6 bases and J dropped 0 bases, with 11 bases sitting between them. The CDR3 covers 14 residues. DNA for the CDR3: TGTGCCAGCAGGTCGAGGGGGACTAACTATGGCTACACCTTC. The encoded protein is CASRSRGTNYGYTF.

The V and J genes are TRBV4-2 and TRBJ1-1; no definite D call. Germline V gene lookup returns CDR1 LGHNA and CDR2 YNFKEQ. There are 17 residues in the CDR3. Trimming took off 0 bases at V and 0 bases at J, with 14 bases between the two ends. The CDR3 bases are TGTGCCAGCAGCCAAGATTCTTTGAGGAGGGTGAACACTGAAGCTTTCTTT. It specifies CASSQDSLRRVNTEAFF.

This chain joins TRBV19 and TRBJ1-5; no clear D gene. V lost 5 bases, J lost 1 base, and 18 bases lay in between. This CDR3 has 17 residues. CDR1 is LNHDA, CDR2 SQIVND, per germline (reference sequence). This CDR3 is CASSSFLGLNSNQPQHF. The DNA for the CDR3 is TGTGCCAGTAGTTCATTCCTCGGGCTTAACAGCAATCAGCCCCAGCATTTT.

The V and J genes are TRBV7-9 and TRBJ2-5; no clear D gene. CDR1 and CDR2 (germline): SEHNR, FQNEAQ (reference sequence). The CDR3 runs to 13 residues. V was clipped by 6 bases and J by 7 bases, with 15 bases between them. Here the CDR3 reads CASRIGNPGTQYF. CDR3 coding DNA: TGTGCCAGCAGAATAGGCAATCCGGGGACCCAGTACTTC.

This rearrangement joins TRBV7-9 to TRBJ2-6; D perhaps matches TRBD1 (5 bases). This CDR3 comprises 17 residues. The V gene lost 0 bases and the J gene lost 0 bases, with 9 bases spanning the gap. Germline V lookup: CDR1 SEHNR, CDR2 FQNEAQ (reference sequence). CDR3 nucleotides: TGTGCCAGCAGCTTAGCGACAGCCTACTCTGGGGCCAACGTCCTGACTTTC. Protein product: CASSLATAYSGANVLTF.

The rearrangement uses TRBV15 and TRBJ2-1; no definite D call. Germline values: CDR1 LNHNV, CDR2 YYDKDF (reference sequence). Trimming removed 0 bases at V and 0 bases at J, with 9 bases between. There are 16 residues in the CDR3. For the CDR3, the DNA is TGTGCCACCAGCAGAGATCTCACAAGCTCCTACAATGAGCAGTTCTTC. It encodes CATSRDLTSSYNEQFF.

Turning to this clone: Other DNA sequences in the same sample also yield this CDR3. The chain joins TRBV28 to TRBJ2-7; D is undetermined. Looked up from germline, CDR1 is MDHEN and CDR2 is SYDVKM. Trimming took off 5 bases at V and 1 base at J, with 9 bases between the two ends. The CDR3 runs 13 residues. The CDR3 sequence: CASSLEASYEQYF. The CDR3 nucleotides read TGTGCCAGCAGTCTCGAGGCGTCCTACGAGCAGTACTTC.

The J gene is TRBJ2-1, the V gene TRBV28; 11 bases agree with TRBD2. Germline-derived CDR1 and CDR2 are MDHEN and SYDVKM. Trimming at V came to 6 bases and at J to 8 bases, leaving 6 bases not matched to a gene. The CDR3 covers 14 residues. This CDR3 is CASRPLAGGHEQFF. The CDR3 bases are TGTGCCAGCAGGCCGCTAGCGGGAGGCCATGAGCAGTTCTTC.

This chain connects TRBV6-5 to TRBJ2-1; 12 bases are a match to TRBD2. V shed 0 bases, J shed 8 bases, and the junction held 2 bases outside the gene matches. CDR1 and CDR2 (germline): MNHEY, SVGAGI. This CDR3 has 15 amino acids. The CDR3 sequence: CASSYSLAGGYEQFF. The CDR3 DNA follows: TGTGCCAGCAGTTACTCCCTAGCGGGAGGGTATGAGCAGTTCTTC.